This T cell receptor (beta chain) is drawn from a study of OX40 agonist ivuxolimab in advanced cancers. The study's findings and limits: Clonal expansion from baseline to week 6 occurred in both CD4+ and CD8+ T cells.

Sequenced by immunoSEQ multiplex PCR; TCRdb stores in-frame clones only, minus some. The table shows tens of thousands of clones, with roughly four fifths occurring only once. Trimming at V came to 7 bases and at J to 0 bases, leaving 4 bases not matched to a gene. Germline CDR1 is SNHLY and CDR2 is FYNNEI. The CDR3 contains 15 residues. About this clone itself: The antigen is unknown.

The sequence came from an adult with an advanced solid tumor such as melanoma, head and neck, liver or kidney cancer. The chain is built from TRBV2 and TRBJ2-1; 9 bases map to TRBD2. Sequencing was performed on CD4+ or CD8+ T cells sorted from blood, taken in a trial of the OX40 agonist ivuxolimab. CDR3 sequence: CASMAGGTSYNEQFF. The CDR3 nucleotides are TGTGCCAGCATGGCGGGAGGGACCTCCTACAATGAGCAGTTCTTC.